This entry concerns a single T cell receptor beta chain. The CDR3 consists of 13 residues. J lost 8 bases, V lost 5 bases, and 8 bases had no gene match. Germline CDR1 and CDR2: LGHDT and YNNKEL (reference sequence). The sample belongs to a study of blood T cell repertoires in COVID-19. As for the study in general: T cells, B-cell-depleted T cells, or PBMCs supplied cDNA or gDNA.

Assay: immunoSEQ multiplex PCR; the TCRdb copy retains only in-frame clones and omits some. The top ten clones hold more than 7% of a sample with 130,000 to 150,000 clones, about four fifths of them seen once. This rearrangement joins TRBV3-1 (or the pseudogene TRBV3-2) to TRBJ1-2; TRBD1 agrees at 7 bases. The TCR comes from a human donor with acute or convalescent COVID-19. The donor label of this sample is uncertain. The specimen sequenced was peripheral blood. The CDR3 protein is CASSYTGAGGYTF. The CDR3 nucleotides read TGTGCCAGCAGCTATACAGGGGCTGGGGGCTACACCTTC.